This T cell receptor (beta chain) was identified in a study of Ad26.COV2.S vaccination and SARS-CoV-2 variants. Study-wide results and caveats: In vaccinated individuals, spike-specific CD8+ and CD4+ T cell responses reportedly displayed substantial breadth. Non-spike TCR breadth showed similarity between vaccine and placebo recipients. Vaccine recipients had higher spike-specific TCR breadth than placebo recipients. From the TCR breadth and depth analyses, total T cell responses may have been underestimated.

The CDR3 has 14 amino acids. With 4 bases removed from V and 3 bases from J, the gap between germline ends came to 15 bases. Germline-derived CDR1 and CDR2 are SQVTM and ANQGSEA. The protocol was immunoSEQ multiplex PCR, while the TCRdb copy is restricted to in-frame clones and leaves out a portion. Of approximately 400,000 clones in the sample, about 91% were seen once. Note on this clone: Its antigen is unknown.

The TCR comes from a human donor who had recovered from COVID-19. This chain connects TRBV29-1 to TRBJ2-5; D uncertain. This specimen consisted of peripheral blood, obtained after recovery from COVID-19. CDR3 amino acids: CSVAVGQTKETQYF. The DNA of the CDR3 is TGCAGCGTTGCAGTCGGGCAGACAAAAGAGACCCAGTACTTC.